Below, 32 T cell receptor beta chains from the same sample are listed, as sequenced in a study of CD4+ T cells in melanoma. Using immunoSEQ multiplex PCR, the repertoire was profiled, and TCRdb retains in-frame clones only, with some absent. The sample has thousands of clones; under 75% are singletons. The specimen sequenced was cells from a culture (not recorded whether cultured in vitro). Receptors were obtained from a human donor with melanoma.

With respect to this clone: One end of the junction varies from germline; a read error may be responsible. J is TRBJ2-7 and V is TRBV10-2, with 9 bases identical to TRBD2. The CDR3 is 15 residues long. CDR1 is WSHSY and CDR2 is SAAADI in the germline V gene. CDR3 sequence (DNA): TGCGCCAGCAGTGACCCCGGGACTAGCTCCCACGAGCAGTACTTC. This encodes CASSDPGTSSHEQYF.

Of note for this clone: One junction end does not reproduce the germline sequence, and a read error may be involved. This chain links TRBV29-1 with TRBJ1-3, with D possibly matching TRBD1 (5 bases). This CDR3 region has 14 residues. Germline V gene lookup returns CDR1 SQVTM and CDR2 ANQGSEA. The CDR3 loop reads CSVQDGASGNTIYF. CDR3 coding DNA: TGCAGCGTTCAAGACGGGGCCTCTGGAAACACCATATATTTT.

Only one count was recorded for this clone. V is TRBV5-4 and J is TRBJ2-7; 12 positions agree with TRBD1. The CDR3 is made up of 15 amino acids. Germline assignment: CDR1 SGHNT and CDR2 YYREEE (reference sequence). V lost 5 bases and J lost 8; bases outside the gene matches: 11. As DNA, the CDR3 is TGTGCCAGCAGAACCGCCGGGACAGGGGGCCATCAGCAGTACTTC. This translates into CASRTAGTGGHQQYF.

V is TRBV19 and J is TRBJ1-4; no clear D. This CDR3 is built from 14 residues. Germline V gene data show CDR1 as LNHDA and CDR2 as SQIVND (reference sequence). Trimming left V 7 bases short and J 2 bases short, with 11 bases between. The CDR3 coding sequence is TGTGCCAGTAACCTCTACGGGACTAATGAAAAACTGTTTTTT. Translated: CASNLYGTNEKLFF. Complete variable domain (other parts from reference TRBV19 and TRBJ1-4): DGGITQSPKYLFRKEGQNVTLSCEQNLNHDAMYWYRQDPGQGLRLIYYSQIVNDFQKGDIAEGYSVSREKKESFPLTVTSAQKNPTAFYLCASNLYGTNEKLFFGSGTQLSVL.

The chain joins TRBV25-1 to TRBJ2-3; D is perhaps TRBD1 (5 bases). V was trimmed by 7 bases and J by 5 bases, leaving 10 bases between them. The CDR3 sequence is 12 residues long. Germline V gene sequence: CDR1 MGHDK, CDR2 SYGVNS. The CDR3 nucleotides are TGTGCCAGCACTAAGGGGCGAGATACGCAGTATTTT. This sequence encodes CASTKGRDTQYF. Looking up the rest from reference TRBV25-1 and TRBJ2-3 gives the full variable domain: EADIYQTPRYLVIGTGKKITLECSQTMGHDKMYWYQQDPGMELHLIHYSYGVNSTEKGDLSSESTVSRIRTEHFPLTLESARPSHTSQYLCASTKGRDTQYFGPGTRLTVL.

V and J are TRBV19 and TRBJ2-1; D is undetermined. CDR3 length: 11 residues. The V gene's germline CDR1 is LNHDA and CDR2 SQIVND (reference sequence). Trimming shortened V by 5 bases and J by 6 bases, and 5 bases separated the two germline ends. Written as DNA, the CDR3 is TGTGCCAGTAGTCGTGGCAATGAGCAGTTCTTC. It translates to CASSRGNEQFF.

The CDR3 region has the DNA TGTGCCTGGAGTCCCGGACTTACAGATACGCAGTATTTT. Protein: CAWSPGLTDTQYF. The chain carries TRBV30 and TRBJ2-3, with D tentatively TRBD2 (5 bases). V was pared by 2 bases and J by 3 bases, with 9 bases between. The CDR3 covers 13 residues. Germline V CDR1 and CDR2: GTSNPN, SVGIG (reference sequence). The full variable domain, completed using reference TRBV30 and TRBJ2-3, is SQTIHQWPATLVQPVGSPLSLECTVEGTSNPNLYWYRQAAGRGLQLLFYSVGIGQISSEVPQNLSASRPQDRQFILSSKKLLLSDSGFYLCAWSPGLTDTQYFGPGTRLTVL.

This chain joins TRBV20-1 and TRBJ1-3; D is uncertain. CDR1 and CDR2 (germline): DFQATT, SNEGSKA (reference sequence). The CDR3 totals 11 residues. Trimming took 6 bases from V and 4 from J, leaving 7 bases between them. CDR3 loop: CSAVSGNTIYF. CDR3 DNA: TGCAGTGCGGTATCGGGAAACACCATATATTTT.

CDR3 region: CASSYSRGADYGYTF. The CDR3 region has the DNA TGTGCCAGCAGTTACTCGCGGGGCGCTGACTATGGCTACACCTTC. This chain uses TRBV6-5 with TRBJ1-2; D perhaps matches TRBD1 (5 bases). Germline V gene lookup returns CDR1 MNHEY and CDR2 SVGAGI. V lost 0 bases and J lost 3, with 11 bases in between. The CDR3 consists of 15 residues.

This chain connects TRBV6-1 to TRBJ1-1, with 8 bases identical to TRBD1. The germline V gene encodes CDR1 MNHNS and CDR2 SASEGT. The ends lost 3 bases at V and 1 base at J; junction bases unmatched: 7. This CDR3 comprises 16 residues. The CDR3 DNA follows: TGTGCCAGCAGTGATAAGGGACAGGTGAAGAACACTGAAGCTTTCTTT. Translation: CASSDKGQVKNTEAFF.

This chain uses TRBV11-2 with TRBJ2-1, with TRBD2 identical over 10 bases. Per the germline V gene, CDR1 is SGHAT and CDR2 is FQNNGV. V lost 7 bases to trimming and J lost 3 bases; unmatched junction nucleotides: 12. The length of the CDR3 is 17 residues. Here the CDR3 DNA reads TGTGCCAGCATTCAGTCTTTTAGCGGGGGGCGCTACAATGAGCAGTTCTTC. Translation: CASIQSFSGGRYNEQFF. Full variable domain (missing parts from reference TRBV11-2 and TRBJ2-1): EAGVAQSPRYKIIEKRQSVAFWCNPISGHATLYWYQQILGQGPKLLIQFQNNGVVDDSQLPKDRFSAERLKGVDSTLKIQPAKLEDSAVYLCASIQSFSGGRYNEQFFGPGTRLTVL.

The rearrangement uses TRBV5-6 and TRBJ2-7; D is unresolved. V was trimmed by 5 bases and J by 5 bases, leaving 8 bases between them. The CDR3 runs to 11 residues. Germline V gives CDR1 SGHDT, CDR2 YYEEEE. CDR3 bases: TGTGCCAGCAGTTACGTCCACGAGCAGTACTTC. It encodes CASSYVHEQYF.

The rearrangement links TRBV19 to TRBJ1-2, with 7 positions matching TRBD1. This CDR3 has 14 amino acids. Per germline, CDR1 LNHDA and CDR2 SQIVND (reference sequence). Trimming cost V 5 bases and J 4 bases; bases outside gene matches: 7. This CDR3 reads CASSVTGVTYGYTF. In DNA form, the CDR3 reads TGTGCCAGTAGTGTAACAGGGGTGACCTATGGCTACACCTTC.

The chain joins TRBV2 to TRBJ1-3; D is unresolved. V was cut by 8 bases and J by 4 bases, with 12 bases left in between. CDR1 is SNHLY, CDR2 FYNNEI, per germline. The CDR3 has 13 residues. The CDR3: CASSREWGNTIYF. The CDR3 DNA sequence: TGTGCCAGCTCAAGGGAATGGGGAAACACCATATATTTT.

The genes are TRBV7-4 and TRBJ1-2, with D unclear. CDR3 length: 13 amino acids. The ends were cut back, 3 bases at V and 0 bases at J, with 5 bases in the middle. The germline gives CDR1 SGHVT, CDR2 SQSDAQ. The CDR3 DNA is TGTGCCAGCAGCTTTTTGGCTAACTATGGCTACACCTTC. Protein product: CASSFLANYGYTF. Full variable domain (outside the CDR3, taken from reference TRBV7-4 and TRBJ1-2): GAGVSQSPRYKVAKRGRDVALRCDSISGHVTLYWYRQTLGQGSEVLTYSQSDAQRDKSGRPSGRFSAERPERSVSTLKIQRTEQGDSAVYLCASSFLANYGYTFGSGTRLTVV.

This clone was observed a few times. The genes are TRBV4-1 and TRBJ2-2; D not resolved. This CDR3 is built from 16 residues. Looked up from germline, CDR1 is MGHRA and CDR2 is YSYEKL. V was clipped by 2 bases and J by 9 bases, with 19 bases between them. The DNA for the CDR3 is TGCGCCAGCAGCCAAACCGACATGGGATTAACCCGGGAGCTGTTTTTT. This codes for CASSQTDMGLTRELFF.

In DNA, the CDR3 is TGTGCCAGTAGCCGCGGACAGGGCATAATTGAAGCTTTCTTT. Translated, it gives CASSRGQGIIEAFF. The rearrangement links TRBV19 to TRBJ1-1, with 8 bases fitting TRBD1. The V gene's germline CDR1 is LNHDA and CDR2 SQIVND (reference sequence). This CDR3 comprises 14 residues. The trim removed 6 bases at V and 7 bases at J, leaving 10 bases unmatched.

This chain joins TRBV7-6 and TRBJ2-1, with 10 bases aligning to TRBD2. Trimming at V came to 0 bases and at J to 10 bases, leaving 12 bases not matched to a gene. Germline V gives CDR1 SGHVS, CDR2 FNYEAQ. This CDR3 comprises 17 residues. In DNA form, the CDR3 reads TGTGCCAGCAGCTTAGCGCTCGCTAGCGGGGGCCAGAGGGAGCAGTTCTTC. Encoded protein: CASSLALASGGQREQFF.

V is TRBV5-1 and J is TRBJ2-1, with D uncertain. CDR3 length equals 14 residues. CDR1 is SGHRS and CDR2 is YFSETQ in the germline V gene. Deletions cut 4 bases from V and 6 bases from J, with 14 bases between. The CDR3 DNA follows: TGCGCCAGCAGCCCCCAGTGGCTAGGCAATGAGCAGTTCTTC. Protein: CASSPQWLGNEQFF.

The V and J genes are TRBV6-1 and TRBJ1-2, with TRBD1 matching over 10 bases. The CDR3 consists of 16 residues. V shed 3 bases and J 8 bases; nucleotides not matched to a gene: 12. CDR1 is MNHNS and CDR2 is SASEGT in the germline V gene. The CDR3 sequence is CASSDGSRGTGVGYTF. Here the CDR3 DNA reads TGTGCCAGCAGTGACGGTTCTCGGGGGACAGGGGTAGGCTACACCTTC.

J is TRBJ2-3 and V is TRBV5-5; D is unclear. CDR1 SGHKS and CDR2 YYEKEE come from the germline V gene (reference sequence). CDR3 length: 16 amino acids. V was trimmed by 0 bases and J by 2 bases, leaving 13 bases between them. The CDR3 protein is CASSLVHMGFTDTQYF. The CDR3 DNA follows: TGTGCCAGCAGCTTGGTCCATATGGGATTCACAGATACGCAGTATTTT.

The V gene is TRBV18, the J gene TRBJ1-2; D might be TRBD1 (6 bases). The CDR3 length is 14 residues. CDR1 and CDR2 from the germline V gene are KGHSH and LQKENI. Trimming pared 4 bases from V and 2 bases from J, leaving 11 bases between. The CDR3 DNA sequence: TGTGCCAGCTCACTAGAGGGGGAAAACTATGGCTACACCTTC. This gives the protein CASSLEGENYGYTF.

A note on this clone: Other DNA sequences within the sample encode an identical CDR3. The chain is built from TRBV5-1 and TRBJ2-3, with a possible D match to TRBD1 (6 bases). In germline, CDR1 is SGHRS, CDR2 YFSETQ. V was trimmed by 7 bases and J by 0 bases, leaving 12 bases between them. The CDR3 spans 14 residues. The CDR3 nucleotides read TGCGCCAGCCTCAGGGGCGGGAGCACAGATACGCAGTATTTT. This codes for CASLRGGSTDTQYF.

The chain links TRBV5-5 to TRBJ1-4; possible D gene TRBD1, 6 bases. Germline loops: CDR1 SGHKS, CDR2 YYEKEE (reference sequence). This CDR3 is built from 14 residues. V shed 3 bases and J shed 8 bases, with 14 bases lying between them. The CDR3 loop reads CASSSRQGSEKLFF. The CDR3 region has the DNA TGTGCCAGCAGCTCGCGGCAGGGGAGCGAAAAACTGTTTTTT.

The CDR3 DNA is TGTGCCAGCAGTTTATCTCCAGGGCGGGGACTCTCCTACAATGAGCAGTTCTTC. This codes for CASSLSPGRGLSYNEQFF. V gene TRBV27 combines with J gene TRBJ2-1; weak D call: TRBD2 (6 bases). This CDR3 has 18 amino acids. From germline, CDR1 is MNHEY and CDR2 SMNVEV (reference sequence). The V end lost 0 bases, the J end lost 0 bases, and 15 bases lay between the germline ends.

This clone has just a few counts. This chain joins TRBV5-1 and TRBJ2-7; D remains ambiguous. The CDR3 runs to 12 residues. Trimming left V 4 bases short and J 3 bases short, with 8 bases between. The germline CDR1 and CDR2 sequences are SGHRS and YFSETQ. CDR3 sequence: CASSRQHYEQYF. In DNA form, the CDR3 reads TGCGCCAGCAGCCGGCAGCACTACGAGCAGTACTTC.

V is TRBV5-1 and J is TRBJ2-7; D tentatively fits TRBD1 or TRBD2 (5 bases each). Trimming pared 7 bases from V and 2 bases from J, leaving 19 bases between. Germline V gene sequence: CDR1 SGHRS, CDR2 YFSETQ. The CDR3 totals 15 residues. The CDR3, as DNA: TGCGCCAGCGGGTCGGGGCTGGGGAATCCCTACGAGCAGTACTTC. Translation: CASGSGLGNPYEQYF. Supplemented by reference TRBV5-1 and TRBJ2-7, the full variable domain reads KAGVTQTPRYLIKTRGQQVTLSCSPISGHRSVSWYQQTPGQGLQFLFEYFSETQRNKGNFPGRFSGRQFSNSRSEMNVSTLELGDSALYLCASGSGLGNPYEQYFGPGTRLTVT.

This clone was detected only a few times. The rearrangement links TRBV5-1 to TRBJ1-2; TRBD1 matches 9 bases. Germline-derived CDR1 and CDR2 are SGHRS and YFSETQ. Trimming cost V 4 bases and J 7 bases; bases outside gene matches: 8. CDR3 length: 14 amino acids. This chain's CDR3 is CASSLGDRAGGYTF. CDR3 nucleotides: TGCGCCAGCAGCCTGGGGGACAGGGCGGGTGGCTACACCTTC.

J is TRBJ1-2 and V is TRBV10-3, with D possibly matching TRBD1 (6 bases). The germline V gene has CDR1 ENHRY and CDR2 SYGVKD. The CDR3 is 13 residues long. With 5 bases removed from V and 4 bases from J, the gap between germline ends came to 11 bases. For the CDR3, the DNA is TGTGCCATCAGTCAGGGGTCCCGCTATGGCTACACCTTC. Amino acids: CAISQGSRYGYTF.

This chain joins TRBV7-3 and TRBJ1-1; D call uncertain. Germline V lookup: CDR1 SGHTA, CDR2 FQGTGA. The germline V and J ends were trimmed by 4 bases and 11 bases, with 11 bases remaining between them. There are 11 residues in the CDR3. CDR3 sequence (DNA): TGTGCCAGCAGCTCCGCTAAGAACGCTTTCTTT. Translating gives CASSSAKNAFF.

Only one count was recorded for this clone. The V and J genes are TRBV19 and TRBJ1-6, with a possible D match to TRBD1 (6 bases). This CDR3 is built from 13 residues. Per germline, CDR1 LNHDA and CDR2 SQIVND (reference sequence). The V end lost 5 bases, the J end lost 9 bases, and 11 bases lay between the germline ends. In DNA, the CDR3 is TGTGCCAGTAGTCCGGGAGGGGGTTCACCCCTCCACTTT. As protein: CASSPGGGSPLHF.

The chain joins TRBV5-5 to TRBJ2-1; 14 positions agree with TRBD2. The CDR3 covers 16 residues. Germline CDR1 SGHKS, CDR2 YYEKEE (reference sequence). The ends lost 2 bases at V and 5 bases at J; junction bases unmatched: 3. The CDR3 loop reads CASSFGLAGGNNEQFF. CDR3 sequence (DNA): TGTGCCAGCAGCTTCGGACTAGCGGGGGGCAACAATGAGCAGTTCTTC.